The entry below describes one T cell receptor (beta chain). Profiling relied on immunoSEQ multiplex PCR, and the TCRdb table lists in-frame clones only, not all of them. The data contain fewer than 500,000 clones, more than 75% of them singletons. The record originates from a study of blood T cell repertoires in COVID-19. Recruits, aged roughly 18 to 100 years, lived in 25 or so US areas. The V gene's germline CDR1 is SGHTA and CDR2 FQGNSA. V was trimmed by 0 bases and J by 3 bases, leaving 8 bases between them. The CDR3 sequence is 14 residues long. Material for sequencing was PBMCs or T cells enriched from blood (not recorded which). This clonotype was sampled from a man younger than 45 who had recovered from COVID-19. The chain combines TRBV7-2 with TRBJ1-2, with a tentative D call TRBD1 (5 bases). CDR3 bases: TGTGCCAGCAGCTTAGCAGGGGCATACTATGGCTACACCTTC. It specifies CASSLAGAYYGYTF.